This T cell receptor (beta chain) derives from a study of stem cell transplantation in POMP-related autoinflammatory disease. On the study more broadly: Defective thymoproteasomes were hypothesized to impair CD8+ T-cell positive selection. Before transplant, CD4+ T cells skewed naive and CD8+ proportions were low.

TCRdb's copy holds only in-frame clones and misses some; the assay was immunoSEQ multiplex PCR. The sample records about 10,000 clones, around nine tenths being singletons. CDR3 length: 13 amino acids. With 3 bases removed from V and 5 bases from J, the gap between germline ends came to 8 bases. The germline V gene encodes CDR1 LNHDA and CDR2 SQIVND (reference sequence). As concerns this clone: The antigen is not known.

PRAID featured immunodeficiency plus autoinflammation. The study, taken as a whole, reports: Unique TRB V-J gene pairings were limited in number in patients with PRAID. Across all analyzed T-cell subsets, patients with PRAID tended toward reduced diversity and increased clonality.

The chain recombines TRBV19 with TRBJ2-1; D gene ambiguous. This sequence was found in a human donor with POMP-related autoinflammation and immune dysregulation (PRAID). Sequencing was performed on CD8+ T cells from PBMCs, taken before stem cell transplantation. The CDR3 reads CASSIGTHNEQFF. The CDR3, as DNA: TGTGCCAGTAGTATTGGCACCCACAATGAGCAGTTCTTC.